This T cell receptor beta chain comes out of a study of OX40 agonist ivuxolimab in advanced cancers. Turning to the study itself: Ivuxolimab, an antibody that agonizes OX40 (CD134), was administered to the patients. The study, taken as a whole, reports: Circulating CD4+ and CD8+ T cells showed clonal expansion by week 6 at 0.1 to 3.0 mg/kg.

At cycle 4 day 1, cycle 7 day 1, and baseline, blood was sampled. Here immunoSEQ multiplex PCR was the method, and the copy in TCRdb shows in-frame clones only, minus some. Among 100,000 to 150,000 clones, roughly 91% were seen once, and the ten largest hold more than 0.8%. V lost 5 bases to trimming and J lost 6 bases; unmatched junction nucleotides: 5. The CDR3 has 14 residues. Germline V gene sequence: CDR1 SEHNR, CDR2 FQNEAQ (reference sequence). About this clone itself: Its antigen is currently unknown.

The starting material was CD4+ or CD8+ T cells sorted from blood, obtained in a trial of the OX40 agonist ivuxolimab. The chain joins TRBV7-9 to TRBJ2-1; TRBD2 agrees at 9 bases. This receptor was taken from an adult with an advanced solid tumor such as melanoma, head and neck, liver or kidney cancer. The CDR3 spells CASSPSGTSNEQFF. The CDR3 region has the DNA TGTGCCAGCAGCCCTAGCGGGACTTCCAATGAGCAGTTCTTC. The full variable domain, with the rest looked up from reference TRBV7-9 and TRBJ2-1, is DTGVSQNPRHKITKRGQNVTFRCDPISEHNRLYWYRQTLGQGPEFLTYFQNEAQLEKSRLLSDRFSAERPKGSFSTLEIQRTEQGDSAMYLCASSPSGTSNEQFFGPGTRLTVL.